This section outlines one TCR beta chain sequence together with its context. Its antigen target is currently unknown. Base qualities are not recorded, but no much larger clone differs from it by a single base. One collaborating source in Seattle enrolled patients during active infection and followed them longitudinally through the course of disease. Whole blood was collected in K2EDTA tubes by collaborating institutions according to the institutions' own protocols. For TCRbeta analysis, collaborators shipped samples in one of three forms: frozen whole blood, isolated PBMCs, or DNA extracted from either of those sample types. This entry comes from a study of blood T cell repertoires in COVID-19 (dated by TCRdb to 2019 to 2021). The study in broad terms: Samples from collaborators originated in the United States, Italy and Spain and spanned both the acute and convalescent phases of COVID-19. The repertoires were made available in a free public database intended to serve as a resource for research on the immune response to SARS-CoV-2. The sample metadata nearly always contained a de-identified subject ID, COVID-19 status, age in years and sex. The dataset comprised deeply sampled blood TCRbeta repertoires from subjects exposed to, actively infected with, or recovered from COVID-19. Where available, HLA class I and class II types were taken from metadata supplied by the sample provider and were not determined by assay-based typing. The prospective study material was composed of cDNA or gDNA derived from T cells, B-cell-depleted T cells, or PBMCs. Samples were obtained from the ongoing ImmuneRACE study (first 160 participants) and from 950 to 1,500 subjects provided by 6 global collaborators. The full study reports these points: How much clinical and demographic metadata was included differed by source and by participant, and the metadata was provided uncurated.

The CDR1 and CDR2 encoded by the germline V gene are SGHRS and YFSETQ. V lost 4 bases and J lost 4 bases, and the count of bases not matched to a germline gene is 10. Its CDR3 holds 16 amino acids, cysteine through phenylalanine. Only the CDR3 portion is preserved as DNA: 48 bases, with reading frame beginning at the first base. TCRbeta CDR3 regions were amplified from genomic DNA using the immunoSEQ Assay, a bias-controlled multiplex PCR. The paper's processing steps were these. Within the assay, amplification of reference gene primers was used to estimate how many nucleated cells each sample contained. Sequence reads were collapsed and filtered to measure the absolute abundance of every unique TCRbeta CDR3 rearrangement. For each sample, productive Simpson clonality was calculated as the square root of Simpson's diversity index across productive rearrangements. Here the immuneACCESS table is served through TCRdb, limited to in-frame sequences with V and J called. Missing clones are a known gap in these copies; in checked studies unresolved V genes cover under half, and the rest lacks a known reason. V and J calls and clone size are copied from that table; D and trimming were computed from the DNA. The sample table shows a few hundred thousand clones, and around 90% are seen once. Together, the top ten hold under 2.5% of the sample.

The specimen sequenced was peripheral blood. The sequence was obtained from a woman aged 60-75 years with COVID-19, enrolled during active disease. Recombination connected TRBV5-1 to TRBJ1-2, with 10 bases aligning to TRBD1. The CDR3 region has the sequence CASSPSGGDRGYGYTF. Read as DNA, the sequence is TGCGCCAGCAGCCCCTCGGGGGGGGACAGGGGCTATGGCTACACCTTC. Joined to the reference TRBV5-1 and TRBJ1-2 proteins, this CDR3 gives the full variable domain: KAGVTQTPRYLIKTRGQQVTLSCSPISGHRSVSWYQQTPGQGLQFLFEYFSETQRNKGNFPGRFSGRQFSNSRSEMNVSTLELGDSALYLCASSPSGGDRGYGYTFGSGTRLTVV.